One sample yielded the 17 T cell receptor beta chains listed below, sequenced in a study of T cell responses to AZD1222 COVID-19 vaccine. The data were produced by immunoSEQ multiplex PCR, yet TCRdb's version contains in-frame clones alone and is incomplete. The sample holds about 200,000 clones, approximately 89% seen once. Specimen: peripheral blood, collected 28 days after the second AZD1222 dose. The receptors stem from an adult who received the AZD1222 COVID-19 vaccine.

V is TRBV27 and J is TRBJ1-1, with D perhaps matching TRBD1 (5 bases). The CDR3 contains 16 residues. Trimming removed 6 bases from V and 1 base from J, with 18 bases in between. CDR1 and CDR2 from the germline V gene are MNHEY and SMNVEV (reference sequence). CDR3 nucleotide sequence: TGTGCCAGCAGGGGGTGGTTGAGAGGGGAGAACACTGAAGCTTTCTTT. It specifies CASRGWLRGENTEAFF.

The V call is TRBV7-6, the J call TRBJ2-7, with 9 bases aligning to TRBD2. Germline V lookup: CDR1 SGHVS, CDR2 FNYEAQ. The CDR3 sequence is 15 residues long. The V and J ends lost 4 bases and 2 bases, in that order; junction bases with no gene match: 6. CDR3 coding DNA: TGTGCCAGCAGCTCTTCGACTAGCGGCCCCTACGAGCAGTACTTC. Protein: CASSSSTSGPYEQYF.

The rearrangement links TRBV6-5 to TRBJ1-1, with 10 bases that match TRBD1. The CDR3 consists of 14 residues. Germline V gene lookup returns CDR1 MNHEY and CDR2 SVGAGI. V dropped 6 bases and J dropped 6; count of bases not matched to a gene: 7. CDR3 bases: TGTGCCAGCAGCCCCCGGGACAGGGGCCCTGAAGCTTTCTTT. As protein: CASSPRDRGPEAFF.

This chain joins TRBV5-1 and TRBJ2-1, with 8 nucleotides matching TRBD1. The CDR3 extends over 15 amino acids. Losses at the gene ends were 5 bases for V and 2 bases for J; bases not matched to a gene: 6. CDR1 and CDR2 from the germline V gene are SGHRS and YFSETQ. Here the CDR3 DNA reads TGCGCCAGCAGATTAGGGACAGGACCCTACAATGAGCAGTTCTTC. Its translation is CASRLGTGPYNEQFF.

This clone has just one count. J is TRBJ1-2 and V is TRBV24-1; 9 nucleotides align to TRBD1. This CDR3 spans 14 amino acids. Germline-derived CDR1 and CDR2 are KGHDR and SFDVKD. V dropped 4 bases and J dropped 7; count of bases not matched to a gene: 6. CDR3 in amino acids: CATSEPGQGLGYTF. CDR3 sequence (DNA): TGTGCCACCAGTGAACCGGGACAGGGCCTTGGCTACACCTTC.

The rearrangement joins TRBV19 to TRBJ1-2, with no clear D. The CDR3 runs to 12 residues. V was cut by 3 bases and J by 4 bases, with 6 bases left in between. The germline CDR1 and CDR2 sequences are LNHDA and SQIVND (reference sequence). The DNA for the CDR3 is TGTGCCAGTAGTATGGCGGGCTATGGCTACACCTTC. It codes for CASSMAGYGYTF.

This chain joins TRBV3-1 (or the pseudogene TRBV3-2) and TRBJ2-7, with 9 bases fitting TRBD1. V lost 3 bases to trimming and J lost 1 base; unmatched junction nucleotides: 7. The V gene's germline CDR1 is LGHDT and CDR2 YNNKEL (reference sequence). The length of the CDR3 is 16 residues. CDR3 nucleotides: TGTGCCAGCAGCCAGGGCGCCGGGACAGGGTCCTACGAGCAGTACTTC. Translated, it gives CASSQGAGTGSYEQYF.

The chain combines TRBV5-1 with TRBJ1-5; no definite D call. The CDR3 is 8 amino acids. Germline lookup yields CDR1 SGHRS and CDR2 YFSETQ. As DNA, the CDR3 is TGCGTAGCGAAGCCCCAGCATTTT. It codes for CVAKPQHF.

The chain carries TRBV6-2 or TRBV6-3 and TRBJ2-5; possible D gene TRBD2, 7 bases. Looked up from germline, CDR1 is MNHEY and CDR2 is SVGEGT. The CDR3 length is 14 residues. Trimming removed 2 bases from V and 4 bases from J, with 11 bases in between. CDR3 loop: CASSYTGGRETQYF. The CDR3 DNA sequence: TGTGCCAGCAGTTACACGGGGGGCAGAGAGACCCAGTACTTC.

J is TRBJ1-1 and V is TRBV15; 10 bases align to TRBD1. The V gene's germline CDR1 is LNHNV and CDR2 YYDKDF (reference sequence). Trimming took 6 bases from V and 8 from J; bases not matched to a gene: 15. The CDR3 contains 16 residues. Written as DNA, the CDR3 is TGTGCCACCAGTTCATCGGTGACAGGGGGCAAATTCGAAGCTTTCTTT. Translated, it gives CATSSSVTGGKFEAFF.

The V and J genes are TRBV7-2 and TRBJ2-7, with TRBD1 identical over 10 bases. The ends lost 3 bases at V and 2 bases at J; junction bases unmatched: 4. CDR1 SGHTA and CDR2 FQGNSA come from the germline V gene. The CDR3 totals 15 residues. The CDR3 DNA follows: TGTGCCAGCAGCTTCGGGACAGGGGTTGCCTACGAGCAGTACTTC. Its protein product is CASSFGTGVAYEQYF.

This clone appeared once. The V and J genes are TRBV10-2 and TRBJ2-7; D possibly corresponds to TRBD1 (6 bases). Looked up from germline, CDR1 is WSHSY and CDR2 is SAAADI. This CDR3 is 14 amino acids long. V was pared by 3 bases and J by 2 bases, with 11 bases between. CDR3 DNA: TGCGCCAGCAGTGAATGGCAGGGGACCTACGAGCAGTACTTC. Translation gives CASSEWQGTYEQYF.

The chain uses TRBV9 and TRBJ1-2; TRBD1 matches 7 bases. Germline CDR1 is SGDLS and CDR2 is YYNGEE. Trimming at V came to 4 bases and at J to 2 bases, leaving 8 bases not matched to a gene. The CDR3 covers 15 residues. The CDR3 reads CASSIRPGQNYGYTF. CDR3 coding DNA: TGTGCCAGCAGCATAAGACCGGGACAGAACTATGGCTACACCTTC. The full variable domain, its missing parts supplied by reference TRBV9 and TRBJ1-2, is DSGVTQTPKHLITATGQRVTLRCSPRSGDLSVYWYQQSLDQGLQFLIQYYNGEERAKGNILERFSAQQFPDLHSELNLSSLELGDSALYFCASSIRPGQNYGYTFGSGTRLTVV.

This chain joins TRBV13 and TRBJ2-2; TRBD2 agrees at 10 bases. The length of the CDR3 is 15 residues. The V gene end was trimmed by 4 bases and the J gene end by 6 bases; junction bases not matched to a gene: 5. Germline CDR1 and CDR2: PRHDT and FYEKMQ (reference sequence). DNA of the CDR3: TGTGCCAGCAGCTCCGGGACTAGCGTCTCCGGGGAGCTGTTTTTT. Encoded protein: CASSSGTSVSGELFF.

The chain is built from TRBV7-9 and TRBJ1-3, with D possibly matching TRBD1 (6 bases). This CDR3 has 15 residues. The germline V and J ends were trimmed by 6 bases and 4 bases, with 16 bases remaining between them. CDR1 and CDR2 (germline): SEHNR, FQNEAQ (reference sequence). In DNA, the CDR3 is TGTGCCAGCAGAACTAAAGGTGGGGGCGGAAACACCATATATTTT. Its translation: CASRTKGGGGNTIYF.

V is TRBV6-5 and J is TRBJ1-5; no clear D. Looked up from germline, CDR1 is MNHEY and CDR2 is SVGAGI. V was pared by 5 bases and J by 5 bases, with 10 bases between. The CDR3 has 13 residues. CDR3 region: CASSIKRDQPQHF. CDR3 DNA: TGTGCCAGCAGTATTAAGAGAGATCAGCCCCAGCATTTT.

The rearrangement links TRBV10-2 to TRBJ2-7, with 8 bases matching TRBD2. Germline V gene lookup returns CDR1 WSHSY and CDR2 SAAADI. Germline trimming cut 3 bases from V and 7 bases from J; bases unmatched to any gene: 8. The CDR3 spans 14 residues. The CDR3 here is CASSEAGADLEQYF. CDR3 in DNA: TGCGCCAGCAGTGAAGCGGGAGCCGATTTGGAGCAGTACTTC.